The 6 T cell receptor beta chains presented below share a single source sample, sequenced in a study of Ad26.COV2.S vaccination and SARS-CoV-2 variants. Clones were sequenced by immunoSEQ multiplex PCR, and TCRdb holds only the in-frame ones, with some missing. This table has some 350,000 clones, about 92% appearing once. Sample: peripheral blood, taken after recovery from COVID-19. These TCRs come from a human donor who had recovered from COVID-19.

CDR3 protein: CASGLRTEAFF. CDR3 in DNA: TGTGCTAGTGGTTTGAGGACTGAAGCTTTCTTT. V gene TRBV12-5 combines with J gene TRBJ1-1, with no clear D. Trimming cost V 2 bases and J 5 bases, with 3 bases left between them. Germline V gives CDR1 LGHNT, CDR2 FRNRAP. The CDR3 consists of 11 residues. The complete variable domain, with remaining parts taken from reference TRBV12-5 and TRBJ1-1, reads DARVTQTPRHKVTEMGQEVTMRCQPILGHNTVFWYRQTMMQGLELLAYFRNRAPLDDSGMPKDRFSAEMPDATLATLKIQPSEPRDSAVYFCASGLRTEAFFGQGTRLTVV.

The rearrangement links TRBV7-9 to TRBJ2-7, with D perhaps TRBD1 or TRBD2 (5 bases each). The CDR3 sequence is 15 residues long. The V gene's germline CDR1 is SEHNR and CDR2 FQNEAQ (reference sequence). Trimming left V 1 base short and J 3 bases short, with 13 bases between. The CDR3 nucleotides read TGTGCCAGCAGCTTAGGGGTCCGGGACGGCTACGAGCAGTACTTC. This gives the protein CASSLGVRDGYEQYF.

This chain joins TRBV9 and TRBJ1-1; tentative D call: TRBD1 (5 bases). From germline, CDR1 is SGDLS and CDR2 YYNGEE. CDR3 length: 14 amino acids. V was cut by 3 bases and J by 1 base, with 10 bases left in between. CDR3 DNA sequence: TGTGCCAGCAGCGGCGGACACAAGAACACTGAAGCTTTCTTT. Translation gives CASSGGHKNTEAFF.

The chain carries TRBV12-5 and TRBJ2-5; D uncertain. The length of the CDR3 is 14 residues. V was cut by 5 bases and J by 1 base, with 11 bases left in between. Looked up from germline, CDR1 is LGHNT and CDR2 is FRNRAP. CDR3: CASGPAGSQETQYF. In nucleotides, the CDR3 is TGTGCTAGTGGTCCGGCTGGCAGCCAAGAGACCCAGTACTTC. The complete variable domain, with remaining parts taken from reference TRBV12-5 and TRBJ2-5, reads DARVTQTPRHKVTEMGQEVTMRCQPILGHNTVFWYRQTMMQGLELLAYFRNRAPLDDSGMPKDRFSAEMPDATLATLKIQPSEPRDSAVYFCASGPAGSQETQYFGPGTRLLVL.

J is TRBJ2-7 and V is TRBV7-2, with 7 bases matching TRBD1. V lost 3 bases, J lost 0 bases, and 2 bases stayed unmatched. Germline V gives CDR1 SGHTA, CDR2 FQGNSA. The CDR3 has 14 residues. CDR3 bases: TGTGCCAGCAGCTTTTGGGACAGCTCCTACGAGCAGTACTTC. Translating it yields CASSFWDSSYEQYF.

V usage is TRBV9 and J usage is TRBJ2-5, with 9 bases aligning to TRBD2. The CDR3 is 17 residues long. Germline lookup yields CDR1 SGDLS and CDR2 YYNGEE. With V trimmed by 0 bases and J by 5 bases, 11 bases remained unmatched. CDR3 in DNA: TGTGCCAGCAGCGTAGCGGGGGCGGGGGGGCCTCGTGAGACCCAGTACTTC. Translated: CASSVAGAGGPRETQYF.